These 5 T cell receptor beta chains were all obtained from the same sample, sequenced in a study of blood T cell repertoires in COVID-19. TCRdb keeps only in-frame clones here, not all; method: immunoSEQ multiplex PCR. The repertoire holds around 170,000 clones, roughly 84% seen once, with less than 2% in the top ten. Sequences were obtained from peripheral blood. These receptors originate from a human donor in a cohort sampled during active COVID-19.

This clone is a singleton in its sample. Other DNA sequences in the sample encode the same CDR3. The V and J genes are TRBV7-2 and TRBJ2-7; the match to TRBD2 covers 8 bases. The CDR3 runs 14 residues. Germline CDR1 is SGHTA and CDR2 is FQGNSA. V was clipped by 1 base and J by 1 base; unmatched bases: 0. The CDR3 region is CASSLGGGSYEQYF. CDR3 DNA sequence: TGTGCCAGCAGCTTAGGCGGGGGGTCCTACGAGCAGTACTTC. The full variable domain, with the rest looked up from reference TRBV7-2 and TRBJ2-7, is GAGVSQSPSNKVTEKGKDVELRCDPISGHTALYWYRQSLGQGLEFLIYFQGNSAPDKSGLPSDRFSAERTGGSVSTLTIQRTQQEDSAVYLCASSLGGGSYEQYFGPGTRLTVT.

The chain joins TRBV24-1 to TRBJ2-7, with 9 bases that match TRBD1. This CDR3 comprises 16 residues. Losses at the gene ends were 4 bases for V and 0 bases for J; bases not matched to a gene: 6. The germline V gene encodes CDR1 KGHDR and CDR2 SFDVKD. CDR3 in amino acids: CATSETPGQGSYEQYF. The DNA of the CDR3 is TGTGCCACCAGTGAAACTCCGGGACAGGGCTCCTACGAGCAGTACTTC.

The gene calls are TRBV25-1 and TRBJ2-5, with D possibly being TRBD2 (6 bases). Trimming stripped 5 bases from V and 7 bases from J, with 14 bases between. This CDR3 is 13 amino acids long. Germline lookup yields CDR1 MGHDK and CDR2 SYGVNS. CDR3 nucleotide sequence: TGTGCCAGCAGTAGTAGCGGCTCGGGGACCCAGTACTTC. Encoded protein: CASSSSGSGTQYF.

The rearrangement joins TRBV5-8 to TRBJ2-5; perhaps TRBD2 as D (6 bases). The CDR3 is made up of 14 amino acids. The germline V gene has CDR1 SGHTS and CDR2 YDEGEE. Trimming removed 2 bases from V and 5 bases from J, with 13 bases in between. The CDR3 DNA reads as TGTGCCAGCAGCTTCGGACTAAGGGTCGAGACCCAGTACTTC. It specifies CASSFGLRVETQYF.

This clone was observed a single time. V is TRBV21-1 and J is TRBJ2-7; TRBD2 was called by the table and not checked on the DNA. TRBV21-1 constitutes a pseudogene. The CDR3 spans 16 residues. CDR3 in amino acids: CASSKGAGSSSYEQYF. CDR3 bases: TGTGCCAGCAGCAAAGGGGCGGGATCCAGCTCCTACGAGCAGTACTTC.